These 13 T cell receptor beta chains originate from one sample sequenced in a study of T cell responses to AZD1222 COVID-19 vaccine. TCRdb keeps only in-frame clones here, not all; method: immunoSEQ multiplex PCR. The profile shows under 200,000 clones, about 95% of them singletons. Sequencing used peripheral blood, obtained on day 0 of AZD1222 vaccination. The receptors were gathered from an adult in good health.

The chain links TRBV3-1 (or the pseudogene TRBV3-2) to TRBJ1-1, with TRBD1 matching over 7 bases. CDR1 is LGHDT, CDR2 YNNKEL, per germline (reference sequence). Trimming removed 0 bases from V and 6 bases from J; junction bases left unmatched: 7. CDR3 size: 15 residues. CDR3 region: CASSQDPRGTSEAFF. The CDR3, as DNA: TGTGCCAGCAGCCAAGATCCCAGGGGGACTTCTGAAGCTTTCTTT.

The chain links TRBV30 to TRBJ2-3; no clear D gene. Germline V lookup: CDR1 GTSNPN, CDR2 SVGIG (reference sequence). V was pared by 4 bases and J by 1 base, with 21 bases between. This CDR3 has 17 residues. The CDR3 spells CAWNQVTASTRTDTQYF. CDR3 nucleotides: TGTGCCTGGAATCAGGTAACGGCCTCAACTCGCACAGATACGCAGTATTTT. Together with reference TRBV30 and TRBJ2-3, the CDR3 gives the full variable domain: SQTIHQWPATLVQPVGSPLSLECTVEGTSNPNLYWYRQAAGRGLQLLFYSVGIGQISSEVPQNLSASRPQDRQFILSSKKLLLSDSGFYLCAWNQVTASTRTDTQYFGPGTRLTVL.

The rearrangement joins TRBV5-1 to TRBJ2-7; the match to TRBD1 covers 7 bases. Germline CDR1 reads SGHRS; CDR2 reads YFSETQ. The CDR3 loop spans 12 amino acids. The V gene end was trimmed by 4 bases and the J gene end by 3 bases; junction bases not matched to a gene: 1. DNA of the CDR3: TGCGCCAGCAGCCGGGACAGCTACGAGCAGTACTTC. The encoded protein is CASSRDSYEQYF.

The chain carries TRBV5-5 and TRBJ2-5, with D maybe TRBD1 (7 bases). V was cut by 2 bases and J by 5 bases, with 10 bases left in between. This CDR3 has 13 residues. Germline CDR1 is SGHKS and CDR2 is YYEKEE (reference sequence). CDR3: CASSFSGGETQYF. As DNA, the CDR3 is TGTGCCAGCAGCTTCTCAGGGGGGGAGACCCAGTACTTC. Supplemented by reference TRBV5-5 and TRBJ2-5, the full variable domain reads DAGVTQSPTHLIKTRGQQVTLRCSPISGHKSVSWYQQVLGQGPQFIFQYYEKEERGRGNFPDRFSARQFPNYSSELNVNALLLGDSALYLCASSFSGGETQYFGPGTRLLVL.

CDR3 DNA sequence: TGTGCCAGTGCCGGGACAGGGATCCAGCCCCAGCATTTT. Translation gives CASAGTGIQPQHF. The genes are TRBV12-3 or TRBV12-4 and TRBJ1-5, with 9 bases identical to TRBD1. The CDR3 runs 13 residues. V lost 9 bases and J lost 7; bases outside the gene matches: 7.

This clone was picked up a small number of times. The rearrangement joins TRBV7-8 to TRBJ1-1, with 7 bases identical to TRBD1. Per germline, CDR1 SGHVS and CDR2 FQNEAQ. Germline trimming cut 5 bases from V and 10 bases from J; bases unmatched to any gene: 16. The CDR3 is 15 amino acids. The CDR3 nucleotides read TGTGCCAGCAGCCCTCTACAGGGGCCGAGTTCTGGAGCTTTCTTT. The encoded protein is CASSPLQGPSSGAFF.

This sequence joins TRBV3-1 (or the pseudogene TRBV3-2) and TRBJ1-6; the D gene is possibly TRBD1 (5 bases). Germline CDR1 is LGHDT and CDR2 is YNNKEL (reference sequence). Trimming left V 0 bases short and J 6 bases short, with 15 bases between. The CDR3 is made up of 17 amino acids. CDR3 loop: CASSQDLGGVGNSPLHF. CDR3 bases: TGTGCCAGCAGCCAAGATCTTGGGGGAGTTGGTAATTCACCCCTCCACTTT.

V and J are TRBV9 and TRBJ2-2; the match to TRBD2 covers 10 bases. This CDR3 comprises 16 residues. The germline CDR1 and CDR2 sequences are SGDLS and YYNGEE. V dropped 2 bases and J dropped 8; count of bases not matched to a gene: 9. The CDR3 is CASSVSLAGVSGELFF. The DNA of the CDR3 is TGTGCCAGCAGCGTGAGTCTAGCGGGAGTATCAGGGGAGCTGTTTTTT.

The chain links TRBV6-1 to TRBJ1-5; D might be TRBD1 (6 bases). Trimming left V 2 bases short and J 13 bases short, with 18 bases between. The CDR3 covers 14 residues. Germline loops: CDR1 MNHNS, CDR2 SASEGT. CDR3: CASSETVLRGGQHF. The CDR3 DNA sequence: TGTGCCAGCAGTGAAACAGTTCTAAGGGGGGGACAGCATTTT.

As DNA, the CDR3 is TGCAGCGTTGGGGACAGCTACGAGCAGTACTTC. Protein: CSVGDSYEQYF. The chain employs TRBV29-1 and TRBJ2-7; 7 nucleotides align to TRBD1. CDR3 length equals 11 residues. CDR1 is SQVTM and CDR2 is ANQGSEA in the germline V gene. The ends lost 4 bases at V and 3 bases at J; junction bases unmatched: 0.

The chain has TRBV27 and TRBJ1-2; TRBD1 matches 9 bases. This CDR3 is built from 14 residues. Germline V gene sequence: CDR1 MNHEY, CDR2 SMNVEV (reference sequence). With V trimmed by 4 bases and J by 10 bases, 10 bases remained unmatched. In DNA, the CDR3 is TGTGCCAGCAGTTCGGGACAGGGAGTTAAGGACTACACCTTC. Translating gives CASSSGQGVKDYTF.

The CDR3 loop is CASSVREDTDTQYF. CDR3 DNA: TGTGCCAGCAGTGTCCGGGAGGACACAGATACGCAGTATTTT. J is TRBJ2-3 and V is TRBV27, with 7 bases identical to TRBD2. Germline V gene lookup returns CDR1 MNHEY and CDR2 SMNVEV (reference sequence). The CDR3 covers 14 residues. V shed 5 bases and J 2 bases; nucleotides not matched to a gene: 4.

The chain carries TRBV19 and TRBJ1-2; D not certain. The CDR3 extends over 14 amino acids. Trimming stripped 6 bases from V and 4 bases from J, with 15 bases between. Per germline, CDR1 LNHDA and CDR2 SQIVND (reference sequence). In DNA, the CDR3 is TGTGCCAGTAGCCCTGAAACTCTGGGCTATGGCTACACCTTC. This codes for CASSPETLGYGYTF.